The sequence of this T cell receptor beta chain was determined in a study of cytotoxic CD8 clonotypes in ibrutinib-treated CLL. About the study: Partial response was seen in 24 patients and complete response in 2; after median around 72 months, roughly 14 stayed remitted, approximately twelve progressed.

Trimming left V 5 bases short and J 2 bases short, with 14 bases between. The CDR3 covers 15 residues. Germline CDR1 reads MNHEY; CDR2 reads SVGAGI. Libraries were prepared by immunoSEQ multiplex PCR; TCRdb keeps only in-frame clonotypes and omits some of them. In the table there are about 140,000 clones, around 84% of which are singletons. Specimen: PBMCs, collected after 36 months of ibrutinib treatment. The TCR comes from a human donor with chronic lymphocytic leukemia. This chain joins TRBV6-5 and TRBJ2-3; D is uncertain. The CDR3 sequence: CASSVDIAITDTQYF. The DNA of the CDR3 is TGTGCCAGCAGTGTCGACATAGCTATCACAGATACGCAGTATTTT.